This T cell receptor beta chain was documented in a study of cytomegalovirus exposure and HLA in healthy donors. Study-wide background: Ancestry clustering placed roughly four fifths of approximately 420 genotyped donors in the Caucasian-associated cluster. General study findings and limits: V- and J-gene trimming in TCR beta was tied to a missense DCLRE1C variant by an analysis performed later. Researchers reported that three CMV-associated chains were confirmed in vitro as CMV antigen-specific.

The primer mix had 60 Vbeta and 13 Jbeta primers. Assay used: immunoSEQ multiplex PCR; TCRdb lists only in-frame clones, some missing. The sample lists 150,000 to 200,000 clones, over 60% occurring once. Germline V gene sequence: CDR1 SNHLY, CDR2 FYNNEI. There are 13 residues in the CDR3. V lost 8 bases and J 0 bases, leaving 8 bases between the germline ends. This clone was picked up one time. Its matching antigen is unknown. This clonotype originated in a woman aged 50 to 65 in good health and CMV-seropositive. The chain couples TRBV2 to TRBJ2-1; unclear D gene. The sample consisted of PBMCs. This CDR3 is CASFRSSYNEQFF. CDR3 DNA: TGTGCCAGCTTTAGGAGCTCCTACAATGAGCAGTTCTTC.